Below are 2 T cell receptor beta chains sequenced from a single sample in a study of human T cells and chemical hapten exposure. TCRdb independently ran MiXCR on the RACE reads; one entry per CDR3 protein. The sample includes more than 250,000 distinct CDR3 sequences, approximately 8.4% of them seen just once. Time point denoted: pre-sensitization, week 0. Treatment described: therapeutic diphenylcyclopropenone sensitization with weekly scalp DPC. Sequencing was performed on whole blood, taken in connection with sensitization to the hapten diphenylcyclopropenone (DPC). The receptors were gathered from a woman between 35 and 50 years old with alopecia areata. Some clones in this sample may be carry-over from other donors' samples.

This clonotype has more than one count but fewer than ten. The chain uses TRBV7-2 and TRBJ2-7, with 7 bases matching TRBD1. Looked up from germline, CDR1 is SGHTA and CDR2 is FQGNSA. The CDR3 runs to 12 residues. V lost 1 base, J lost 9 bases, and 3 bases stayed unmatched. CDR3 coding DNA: TGTGCCAGCAGCTTAGGACAGGGATGGCAGTACTTC. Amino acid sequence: CASSLGQGWQYF.

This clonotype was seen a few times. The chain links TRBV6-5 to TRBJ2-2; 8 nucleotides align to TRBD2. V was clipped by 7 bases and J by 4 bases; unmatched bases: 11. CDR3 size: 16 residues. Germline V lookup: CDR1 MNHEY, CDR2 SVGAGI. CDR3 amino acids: CASTLTGGRSTGELFF. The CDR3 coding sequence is TGTGCCAGCACCCTAACCGGCGGGAGGTCCACCGGGGAGCTGTTTTTT.